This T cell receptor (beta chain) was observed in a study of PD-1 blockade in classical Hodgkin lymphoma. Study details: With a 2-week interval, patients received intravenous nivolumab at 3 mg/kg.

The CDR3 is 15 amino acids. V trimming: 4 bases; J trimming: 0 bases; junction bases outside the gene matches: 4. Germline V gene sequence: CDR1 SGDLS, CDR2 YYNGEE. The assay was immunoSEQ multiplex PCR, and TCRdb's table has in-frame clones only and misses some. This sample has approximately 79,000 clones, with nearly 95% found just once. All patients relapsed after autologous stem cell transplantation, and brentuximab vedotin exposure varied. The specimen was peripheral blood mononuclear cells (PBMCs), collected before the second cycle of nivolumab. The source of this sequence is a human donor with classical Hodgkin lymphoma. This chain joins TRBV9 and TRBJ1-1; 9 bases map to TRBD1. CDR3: CASSPWTGVNTEAFF. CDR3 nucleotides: TGTGCCAGCAGCCCCTGGACAGGGGTGAACACTGAAGCTTTCTTT. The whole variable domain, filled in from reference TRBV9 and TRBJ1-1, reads DSGVTQTPKHLITATGQRVTLRCSPRSGDLSVYWYQQSLDQGLQFLIQYYNGEERAKGNILERFSAQQFPDLHSELNLSSLELGDSALYFCASSPWTGVNTEAFFGQGTRLTVV.